The 11 T cell receptor beta chains presented below share a single source sample, sequenced in a study of identical twins. MiXCR was run by TCRdb on the 5' RACE reads, yielding one entry per CDR3 protein. The sample consists of under 350,000 distinct CDR3 sequences, 8% to 9.5% of them appearing once. The data were also submitted as part of a second study, on yellow fever vaccine responses in identical twins.

The sample taken for sequencing was CD8+ T cells sorted from blood. The receptor source for this set is a woman between 18 and 29 years old in good health.

This clonotype was found a few times. This chain uses TRBV7-2 with TRBJ2-3; TRBD2 aligns across 7 bases. Trimming cost V 5 bases and J 8 bases; bases outside gene matches: 13. The CDR3 runs 15 residues. Germline CDR1 and CDR2: SGHTA and FQGNSA. The CDR3 coding sequence is TGTGCCAGCAGCCAAGGGCTAGCGGTCCAAGGTACGCAGTATTTT. The encoded protein is CASSQGLAVQGTQYF.

The table lists this clonotype with many counts. The chain joins TRBV7-2 to TRBJ2-7; the D is unclear. There are 13 residues in the CDR3. From germline, CDR1 is SGHTA and CDR2 FQGNSA. Trimming shortened V by 1 base and J by 3 bases, and 7 bases separated the two germline ends. CDR3 residues: CASSLGHHYEQYF. CDR3 in DNA: TGTGCCAGCAGCTTAGGACATCACTACGAGCAGTACTTC.

This clonotype was observed a handful of times. The V call is TRBV7-2, the J call TRBJ2-1, with TRBD2 identical over 12 bases. The junction had 0 bases not matched to a gene; V was cut back by 2 bases and J by 10 bases. There are 13 residues in the CDR3. The germline CDR1 and CDR2 sequences are SGHTA and FQGNSA. CDR3: CASSLTSGREQFF. As DNA, the CDR3 is TGTGCCAGCAGCTTAACTAGCGGGAGGGAGCAGTTCTTC.

In this sample, this clonotype turned up a few times. The V and J genes are TRBV12-3 or TRBV12-4 and TRBJ2-7; D perhaps matches TRBD2 (6 bases). CDR3 length: 13 residues. V shed 6 bases and J shed 6 bases, with 15 bases lying between them. The CDR3 nucleotides are TGTGCCAGCAGCTTCGGGTTGGGGGGCGAGCAGTACTTC. Its protein product is CASSFGLGGEQYF.

In this sample, this clonotype turned up a few times. This sequence joins TRBV7-9 and TRBJ2-1, with TRBD2 identical over 12 bases. Germline V gives CDR1 SEHNR, CDR2 FQNEAQ (reference sequence). Losses at the gene ends were 5 bases for V and 8 bases for J; bases not matched to a gene: 10. The length of the CDR3 is 16 residues. The CDR3 loop reads CASSVPSGGARDEQFF. Here the CDR3 DNA reads TGTGCCAGCAGCGTTCCTAGCGGGGGGGCCAGGGATGAGCAGTTCTTC.

As to this clonotype: As the CDR3 is not closed by the conserved phenylalanine or tryptophan, this likely results from a read error. V and J are TRBV6-5 and TRBJ2-5; weak D call: TRBD1 (5 bases). V was clipped by 8 bases and J by 5 bases, with 12 bases between them. Germline CDR1 reads MNHEY; CDR2 reads SVGAGI. This CDR3 is 12 amino acids long. The CDR3 DNA sequence: TGTGCCAGCTGGGGCCCTGGGGAGACCCAGTACATC. Translating gives CASWGPGETQYI.

The table lists this clonotype with many counts. This chain connects TRBV12-3 or TRBV12-4 to TRBJ2-1; 7 nucleotides match TRBD2. The CDR3 extends over 15 amino acids. J lost 4 bases, V lost 3 bases, and 6 bases had no gene match. CDR3 nucleotide sequence: TGTGCCAGCAGTTTGTTACTAGCGACTTACAATGAGCAGTTCTTC. Translating gives CASSLLLATYNEQFF.

This clonotype has only one observation. The genes are TRBV9 and TRBJ2-7, with 8 bases identical to TRBD1. CDR1 is SGDLS, CDR2 YYNGEE, per germline. The V and J ends lost 3 bases and 6 bases, in that order; junction bases with no gene match: 8. This CDR3 contains 14 residues. CDR3 protein: CASSGRQGRREQYF. The CDR3 DNA reads as TGTGCCAGCAGCGGCCGACAGGGGCGGCGCGAGCAGTACTTC.

This clonotype was counted many times. This sequence joins TRBV28 and TRBJ2-5, with 8 bases identical to TRBD2. Germline CDR1 is MDHEN and CDR2 is SYDVKM. The V gene end was trimmed by 5 bases and the J gene end by 11 bases; junction bases not matched to a gene: 10. The CDR3 covers 13 residues. Here the CDR3 DNA reads TGTGCCAGCAGTAATCCGGGACTAGGGACTCAGTACTTC. Translated: CASSNPGLGTQYF.

V usage is TRBV3-1 and J usage is TRBJ2-7, with 8 bases aligning to TRBD1. The CDR3 totals 15 residues. Germline CDR1 is LGHDT and CDR2 is YNNKEL (reference sequence). V lost 0 bases and J lost 4; bases outside the gene matches: 5. For the CDR3, the DNA is TGTGCCAGCAGCCAAGATATGGGGACAGGATACGAGCAGTACTTC. This translates into CASSQDMGTGYEQYF.

This clonotype has just a few counts. The rearrangement links TRBV20-1 to TRBJ2-3; TRBD2 matches 10 bases. Per germline, CDR1 DFQATT and CDR2 SNEGSKA (reference sequence). The CDR3 totals 17 residues. The trim removed 6 bases at V and 0 bases at J, leaving 12 bases unmatched. The CDR3 DNA reads as TGCAGTGCCGCCGGACTAGCGGACCCTACTAGCACAGATACGCAGTATTTT. Translated: CSAAGLADPTSTDTQYF.